The 10 T cell receptor beta chains in this list originate from one sample, sequenced in a study of T cell repertoires in cytomegalovirus infection. One entry per CDR3 protein, called by TCRdb with MiXCR from the reads. The sample shows 150,000 to 200,000 distinct CDR3 sequences, under 30% of them seen only once. Sequenced input: PBMCs. The receptors stem from a human donor in good health (CMV status not recorded). Some clones in this sample may be carry-over from other donors' samples.

The chain has TRBV2 and TRBJ2-7; TRBD1 might be the D (6 bases). The CDR3 runs 14 residues. The V end was cut by 6 bases, the J end by 1 base, with 13 bases between. CDR1 is SNHLY and CDR2 is FYNNEI in the germline V gene. The CDR3 loop reads CASRRQETSYEQYF. Written as DNA, the CDR3 is TGTGCCAGCAGACGACAGGAGACATCCTACGAGCAGTACTTC.

This rearrangement joins TRBV7-2 to TRBJ1-5, with a tentative D call TRBD1 (5 bases). The CDR3 spans 13 residues. Germline values: CDR1 SGHTA, CDR2 FQGNSA. With 6 bases removed from V and 3 bases from J, the gap between germline ends came to 9 bases. The DNA for the CDR3 is TGTGCCAGCAGGAAAGGGGCCAATCAGCCCCAGCATTTT. Its protein product is CASRKGANQPQHF.

The CDR3 spells CASSLGVVRNYEQYF. CDR3 sequence (DNA): TGTGCCAGCAGCTTAGGTGTCGTGAGGAACTACGAGCAGTACTTC. This chain connects TRBV13 to TRBJ2-7; D is uncertain. The germline gives CDR1 PRHDT, CDR2 FYEKMQ (reference sequence). The V and J ends lost 0 bases and 3 bases respectively, with 12 bases between them. The CDR3 covers 15 residues. Full variable domain (missing parts from reference TRBV13 and TRBJ2-7): AAGVIQSPRHLIKEKRETATLKCYPIPRHDTVYWYQQGPGQDPQFLISFYEKMQSDKGSIPDRFSAQQFSDYHSELNMSSLELGDSALYFCASSLGVVRNYEQYFGPGTRLTVT.

There are a few counts of this clonotype. The rearrangement joins TRBV12-3 or TRBV12-4 to TRBJ2-1; TRBD2 agrees at 12 bases. The J segment lost 0 bases and the V segment lost 5 bases, leaving 11 bases of the junction unmatched. The CDR3 runs to 19 residues. Written as DNA, the CDR3 is TGTGCCAGCAGTCCAGGGAGGCTAGCGGGGGGGAGCTCCTACAATGAGCAGTTCTTC. Translated: CASSPGRLAGGSSYNEQFF.

Note on this clonotype: This may arise from a read error, as a much more abundant clone is one base away. The chain couples TRBV12-3 or TRBV12-4 to TRBJ2-7; 7 bases map to TRBD1. The CDR3 is 14 residues long. The DNA of the CDR3 is TGTGCCATCAGTTCCTACAGGGGACACTACGAGCAGTACTTC. Amino acid sequence: CAISSYRGHYEQYF.

This clonotype has more than one count but fewer than ten. V usage is TRBV27 and J usage is TRBJ1-1; D not resolved. CDR1 and CDR2 from the germline V gene are MNHEY and SMNVEV (reference sequence). The CDR3 sequence is 13 residues long. With 0 bases removed from V and 4 bases from J, the gap between germline ends came to 6 bases. CDR3 sequence reads: CASSLSSLTEAFF. CDR3 DNA sequence: TGTGCCAGCAGTTTATCCAGCCTCACTGAAGCTTTCTTT.

In its sample, this clonotype was seen many times. The rearrangement uses TRBV4-3 and TRBJ2-6, with D perhaps TRBD1 (5 bases). Germline assignment: CDR1 LGHNA and CDR2 YSLEER. This CDR3 is built from 17 residues. V was trimmed by 0 bases and J by 1 base, leaving 10 bases between them. CDR3 sequence (DNA): TGCGCCAGCAGCCAAGACCCACAGGCTTCTGGGGCCAACGTCCTGACTTTC. Its protein product is CASSQDPQASGANVLTF.

This clonotype has a handful of counts. The genes are TRBV7-9 and TRBJ2-1, with TRBD2 matching over 7 bases. Germline V lookup: CDR1 SEHNR, CDR2 FQNEAQ (reference sequence). After removal of 1 base from V and 0 bases from J, the junction contained 0 bases not matched to a gene. The CDR3 extends over 15 amino acids. CDR3 protein: CASSLGGGSYNEQFF. The CDR3 coding sequence is TGTGCCAGCAGCTTAGGCGGGGGCTCCTACAATGAGCAGTTCTTC.

V and J are TRBV7-2 and TRBJ1-1, with unresolved D. Trimming pared 2 bases from V and 9 bases from J, leaving 7 bases between. From germline, CDR1 is SGHTA and CDR2 FQGNSA. The CDR3 totals 11 residues. As DNA, the CDR3 is TGTGCCAGCAGCTTAAAAGGAAAAGCTTTCTTT. This translates into CASSLKGKAFF.

This clonotype turned up a few times. The rearrangement links TRBV29-1 to TRBJ1-2, with D possibly matching TRBD1 (5 bases). Germline values: CDR1 SQVTM, CDR2 ANQGSEA. V lost 1 base to trimming and J lost 9 bases, with 12 bases between them. The CDR3 is 12 amino acids. In DNA, the CDR3 is TGCAGCGTTGAAGTCGTCAGGGAGCGCTACACCTTC. Translating it yields CSVEVVRERYTF.